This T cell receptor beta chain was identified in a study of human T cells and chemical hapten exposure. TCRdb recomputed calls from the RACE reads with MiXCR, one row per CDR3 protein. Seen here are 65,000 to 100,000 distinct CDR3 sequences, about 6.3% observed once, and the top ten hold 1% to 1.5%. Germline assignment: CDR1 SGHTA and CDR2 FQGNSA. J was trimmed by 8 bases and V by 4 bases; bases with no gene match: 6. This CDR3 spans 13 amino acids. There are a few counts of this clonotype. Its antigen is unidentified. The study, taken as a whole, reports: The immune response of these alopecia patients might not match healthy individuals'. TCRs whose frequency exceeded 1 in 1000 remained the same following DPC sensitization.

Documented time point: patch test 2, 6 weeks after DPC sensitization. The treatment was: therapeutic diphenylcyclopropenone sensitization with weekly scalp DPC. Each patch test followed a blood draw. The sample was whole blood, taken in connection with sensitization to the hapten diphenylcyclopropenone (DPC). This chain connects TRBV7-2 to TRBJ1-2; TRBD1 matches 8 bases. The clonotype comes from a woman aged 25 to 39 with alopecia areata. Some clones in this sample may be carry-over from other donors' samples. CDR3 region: CASSSGQGGGYTF. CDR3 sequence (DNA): TGTGCCAGCAGCTCCGGACAGGGTGGCGGCTACACCTTC.